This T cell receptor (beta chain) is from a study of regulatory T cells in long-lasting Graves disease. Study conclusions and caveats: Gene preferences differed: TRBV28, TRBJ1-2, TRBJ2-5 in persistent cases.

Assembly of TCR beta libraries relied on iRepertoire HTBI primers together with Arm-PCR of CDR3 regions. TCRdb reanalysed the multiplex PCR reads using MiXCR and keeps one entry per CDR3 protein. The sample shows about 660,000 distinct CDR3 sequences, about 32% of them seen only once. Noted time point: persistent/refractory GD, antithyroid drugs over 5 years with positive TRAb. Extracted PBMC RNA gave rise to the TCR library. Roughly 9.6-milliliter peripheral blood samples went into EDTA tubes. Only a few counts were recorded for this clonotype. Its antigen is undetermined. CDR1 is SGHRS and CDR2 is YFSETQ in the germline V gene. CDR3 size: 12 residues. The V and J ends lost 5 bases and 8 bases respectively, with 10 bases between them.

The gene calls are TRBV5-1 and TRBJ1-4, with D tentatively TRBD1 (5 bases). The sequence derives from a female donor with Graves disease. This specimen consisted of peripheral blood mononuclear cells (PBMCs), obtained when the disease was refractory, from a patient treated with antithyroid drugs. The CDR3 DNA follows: TGCGCCAGCAGACAGGAGGGCGAAAAACTGTTTTTT. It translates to CASRQEGEKLFF.